The entry below describes one T cell receptor (beta chain). What it recognizes is unknown. This record belongs to a study of cytomegalovirus exposure and HLA in healthy donors. Study observations and caveats: It was taken for granted in presence/absence analyses that sequencing depth across donors was roughly uniform. According to an earlier analysis, most TCR beta V segments yielded productive rearrangements about 90% or about 30% of the time. HLA-A and HLA-B allele assignments for most subjects were reportedly predicted accurately using TCR beta sequences.

Germline CDR1 and CDR2: SGHRS and YFSETQ. V dropped 4 bases and J dropped 2 bases, with 16 bases sitting between them. This CDR3 has 16 amino acids. In the PCR, 60 Vbeta and 13 Jbeta primers were used. Here immunoSEQ multiplex PCR was the method, and the copy in TCRdb shows in-frame clones only, minus some. Of fewer than 250,000 clones in the sample, about 80% were seen once. The sequence was obtained from a woman between 45 and 60 years old in good health and CMV-seropositive. Material for sequencing was PBMCs. V and J are TRBV5-1 and TRBJ2-1, with a possible D match to TRBD2 (7 bases). The CDR3 DNA reads as TGCGCCAGCAGCCCCGACGGGGGGCGCCCCTACAATGAGCAGTTCTTC. Translated: CASSPDGGRPYNEQFF. Based on the CDR3 plus reference TRBV5-1 and TRBJ2-1, the full variable domain is KAGVTQTPRYLIKTRGQQVTLSCSPISGHRSVSWYQQTPGQGLQFLFEYFSETQRNKGNFPGRFSGRQFSNSRSEMNVSTLELGDSALYLCASSPDGGRPYNEQFFGPGTRLTVL.